By share, the clone carrying this T cell receptor beta chain counts as medium-sized. Its specificity is not known. This entry belongs to a study of T cell responses to AZD1222 COVID-19 vaccine. Study observations and caveats: The study found Spike-specific TCR breadth and depth rose after two AZD1222 doses. Across the whole spike, CD4 TCRs peaked at regions 160-218 and 743-854. Repertoires were obtained only post-peak T cell response.

The protocol was immunoSEQ multiplex PCR, while the TCRdb copy is restricted to in-frame clones and leaves out a portion. The sample holds roughly 30,000 clones; around 80% are singletons and the top ten take about 5.3%. Trimming removed 8 bases from V and 8 bases from J, with 7 bases in between. This CDR3 is 10 amino acids long. The clonotype originates from an adult in good health. The J gene is TRBJ2-1, the V gene TRBV12-3 or TRBV12-4, with no clear D. The sequences come from peripheral blood, collected on day 0 of AZD1222 vaccination. The CDR3 DNA sequence: TGTGCCAGCGGGGTCGATGAGCAGTTCTTC. This translates into CASGVDEQFF.